This TCR beta chain appears in the sequencing data of a study of brain T cells in children with intractable seizures. Assay: immunoSEQ multiplex PCR; the TCRdb copy retains only in-frame clones and omits some. Of tens of thousands of clones listed, around 95% are singletons. Surgery cases with the highest brain T cell transcript signatures were chosen for sequencing. The trim removed 8 bases at V and 5 bases at J, leaving 2 bases unmatched. The germline gives CDR1 MGHDK, CDR2 SYGVNS. The CDR3 loop spans 14 amino acids. This chain connects TRBV25-1 to TRBJ2-5; 16 bases align to TRBD2. The clonotype comes from a boy younger than two with focal cortical dysplasia and intractable seizures. Source: peripheral blood, taken at surgery. This CDR3 is CASGTSGGAETQYF. The CDR3 DNA is TGTGCCAGCGGGACTAGCGGGGGGGCGGAGACCCAGTACTTC.